The rows below give T cell receptor beta chains drawn from one sample of a study of identical twins. TCRdb reanalysed the 5' RACE reads using MiXCR and keeps one entry per CDR3 protein. The table has some 630,000 distinct CDR3 sequences, about 7.1% seen once. These data were also filed under a second study, of yellow fever vaccine responses in identical twins.

Sample: PBMCs. The receptor set was obtained from a woman aged 18-29 years in good health. The CDR3 runs from the conserved cysteine through the conserved F or W. Fields, in order: J gene, clone size, CDR3 length, V gene, D gene, CDR3 DNA, CDR3 protein. D genes are given only for firm matches. Clone size is stated in some rows and not others, as once, few, many or a class when expanded.

TRBJ1-2,NA,17,TRBV4-2,TRBD1,TGTGCCAGCAGGAACCCGGGACAGCGATTTTCCCTTTCCGGCTACACCTTC,CASRNPGQRFSLSGYTF
TRBJ2-5,NA,12,TRBV7-9,NA,TGTGCCAGCAGCTTAATAAGTGAGACCCAGTACTTC,CASSLISETQYF
TRBJ2-3,few,15,TRBV20-1,TRBD2,TGCAGTGCCGAGCCGACTAGCGGGAACACAGATACGCAGTATTTT,CSAEPTSGNTDTQYF
TRBJ2-5,NA,15,TRBV20-1,NA,TGCAGTGCTAGAGGGGTAGGGGGGATTCGGGAGACCCAGTACTTC,CSARGVGGIRETQYF
TRBJ1-3,few,15,TRBV25-1,NA,TGTGCCAGCAGTTCCGGGGAGACAAAGGGAAACACCATATATTTT,CASSSGETKGNTIYF
TRBJ2-1,few,14,TRBV5-6,NA,TGTGCCAGCAGTTGGGACCTCGCCTACAATGAGCAGTTCTTC,CASSWDLAYNEQFF
TRBJ1-6,NA,13,TRBV27,NA,TGTGCCAGCAGTTACAGCAATAATTCACCCCTCCACTTT,CASSYSNNSPLHF
TRBJ2-5,many,14,TRBV5-6,NA,TGTGCCAGCAGCTTTGGGCGGCAAGTGGAGACCCAGTACTTC,CASSFGRQVETQYF
TRBJ2-2,NA,14,TRBV9,NA,TGTGCCAGCAGCGTAGTCCGGAACACCGGGGAGCTGTTTTTT,CASSVVRNTGELFF
TRBJ2-7,many,15,TRBV12-3/TRBV12-4,NA,TGTGCCAGCAGTCCCGAGGGGTACTCCCCTTACGAGCAGTACTTC,CASSPEGYSPYEQYF
TRBJ1-1,few,16,TRBV3-1,NA,TGTGCCAGCAGCCAAGTGGGCTTCAGGATGGGCACTGAAGCTTTCTTT,CASSQVGFRMGTEAFF
TRBJ2-2,NA,15,TRBV6-1,NA,TGTGCCAGCAGGCTACAGATAGGAAGCACCGGGGAGCTGTTTTTT,CASRLQIGSTGELFF
TRBJ2-5,few,17,TRBV15,NA,TGTGCCACCAGCAGAGATTGGGCAGGCTACACCCAAGAGACCCAGTACTTC,CATSRDWAGYTQETQYF
TRBJ2-1,NA,15,TRBV28,NA,TGTGCCAGCAGTTTAGATTCCTATTATTACAATGAGCAGTTCTTC,CASSLDSYYYNEQFF
TRBJ2-1,many,16,TRBV4-1,TRBD2,TGCGCCAGCAGCCGGGTGGGTCTAGCGGGCCACAATGAGCAGTTCTTC,CASSRVGLAGHNEQFF
TRBJ1-2,NA,17,TRBV6-5,NA,TGTGCCAGCAGTTACCCCTCTCAAGGGGCTACTAACTATGGCTACACCTTC,CASSYPSQGATNYGYTF
TRBJ2-7,many,11,TRBV20-1,NA,TGCAGTGCTTCCCCTGGGGACGAGCAGTACTTC,CSASPGDEQYF
TRBJ2-1,many,14,TRBV11-2,NA,TGTGCCAGCAGCCCCCAACTAGGTAGGAATGAGCAGTTCTTC,CASSPQLGRNEQFF
TRBJ2-3,NA,16,TRBV12-3/TRBV12-4,TRBD2,TGTGCCGTCACCGTATCTAGCGGGGGGCGGGGAGATACGCAGTATTTT,CAVTVSSGGRGDTQYF
TRBJ2-3,NA,16,TRBV7-9,NA,TGTGCCAGCAGCCAAAGACCGGGGCCTAGCACAGATACGCAGTATTTT,CASSQRPGPSTDTQYF